A single sample gave rise to the 28 T cell receptor beta chains below, sequenced in a study of blood T cell repertoires in COVID-19. The data were produced by immunoSEQ multiplex PCR, yet TCRdb's version contains in-frame clones alone and is incomplete. Of about 160,000 clones in the sample, roughly 88% were seen once. The material sequenced was peripheral blood. These receptors all come from a man between 18 and 35 years old with acute or convalescent COVID-19.

The V gene is TRBV10-3, the J gene TRBJ1-5, with TRBD1 matching 11 bases. Germline V gene data show CDR1 as ENHRY and CDR2 as SYGVKD. The CDR3 has 16 residues. The V gene end was trimmed by 3 bases and the J gene end by 6 bases; junction bases not matched to a gene: 7. The CDR3 spells CAISDPGTGGGQPQHF. CDR3 DNA: TGTGCCATCAGTGACCCCGGGACAGGGGGAGGTCAGCCCCAGCATTTT.

The chain recombines TRBV18 with TRBJ1-2; D possibly corresponds to TRBD1 (5 bases). This CDR3 spans 16 amino acids. Germline V gene sequence: CDR1 KGHSH, CDR2 LQKENI. V was cut by 0 bases and J by 4 bases, with 15 bases left in between. The CDR3: CASSPPTRGRGYGYTF. The CDR3 nucleotides read TGTGCCAGCTCACCACCGACTAGGGGAAGGGGCTATGGCTACACCTTC.

This clone came up once. The chain joins TRBV13 to TRBJ1-1; TRBD1 matches at 10 bases. V lost 5 bases, J lost 2 bases, and 11 bases stayed unmatched. CDR1 is PRHDT, CDR2 FYEKMQ, per germline (reference sequence). The CDR3 extends over 17 amino acids. CDR3 sequence (DNA): TGTGCCAGCAGCCGGATTGGGACAGGGGAAGTAAACACTGAAGCTTTCTTT. The encoded protein is CASSRIGTGEVNTEAFF.

The genes are TRBV6-5 and TRBJ1-4; 10 nucleotides agree with TRBD1. V trimming: 6 bases; J trimming: 8 bases; junction bases outside the gene matches: 6. In germline, CDR1 is MNHEY, CDR2 SVGAGI. The CDR3 length is 14 residues. In DNA form, the CDR3 reads TGTGCCAGCAGCCGCGACAGGGGGCAAGAAAAACTGTTTTTT. Protein: CASSRDRGQEKLFF.

The J gene is TRBJ2-7, the V gene TRBV6-6; TRBD1 might be the D (6 bases). The CDR3 has 13 amino acids. V was trimmed by 5 bases and J by 0 bases, leaving 8 bases between them. Germline CDR1 MNHNY, CDR2 SVGAGI (reference sequence). CDR3: CASSGDISYEQYF. The DNA of the CDR3 is TGTGCCAGCAGTGGGGACATCTCCTACGAGCAGTACTTC.

This chain connects TRBV10-3 to TRBJ1-1; 8 bases line up with TRBD1. Germline CDR1 reads ENHRY; CDR2 reads SYGVKD. V was pared by 2 bases and J by 5 bases, with 7 bases of the junction left unmatched. CDR3 length: 15 amino acids. The CDR3 DNA sequence: TGTGCCATCAGTGAGACAAACAGGGGGTATACTGAAGCTTTCTTT. This translates into CAISETNRGYTEAFF.

This clone was picked up a small number of times. The chain carries TRBV5-8 and TRBJ2-4; 8 bases line up with TRBD1. V lost 2 bases and J lost 5; bases outside the gene matches: 3. The CDR3 spans 14 residues. Germline lookup yields CDR1 SGHTS and CDR2 YDEGEE. The CDR3 here is CASSFPTGENIQYF. The CDR3 DNA follows: TGTGCCAGCAGCTTCCCGACAGGGGAAAACATTCAGTACTTC.

The chain joins TRBV5-1 to TRBJ1-2, with D tentatively TRBD1 (6 bases). With 4 bases removed from V and 2 bases from J, the gap between germline ends came to 18 bases. The CDR3 has 16 residues. The germline V gene encodes CDR1 SGHRS and CDR2 YFSETQ. The CDR3, as DNA: TGCGCCAGCAGCCTGACTTCGCAACAGGGAAACTATGGCTACACCTTC. Encoded protein: CASSLTSQQGNYGYTF.

The gene calls are TRBV18 and TRBJ2-5, with a tentative D call TRBD2 (6 bases). V was shortened by 4 bases and J by 5 bases, with 20 bases between the two germline ends. Per the germline V gene, CDR1 is KGHSH and CDR2 is LQKENI. The CDR3 consists of 16 residues. The DNA for the CDR3 is TGTGCCAGCTCACGCTCTCACGGGGGTTGGACGGAGACCCAGTACTTC. This sequence encodes CASSRSHGGWTETQYF.

In this sample, this clone turned up once. The chain carries TRBV12-3 or TRBV12-4 and TRBJ1-1; 7 bases fit TRBD1. The CDR3 extends over 13 amino acids. The V segment lost 6 bases and the J segment 5 bases; nucleotides outside the gene matches: 6. The CDR3 region is CASSTGVGTEAFF. The CDR3 DNA reads as TGTGCCAGCAGCACAGGGGTTGGGACTGAAGCTTTCTTT.

This sequence joins TRBV5-1 and TRBJ1-1; perhaps TRBD1 as D (6 bases). The germline V gene encodes CDR1 SGHRS and CDR2 YFSETQ. The CDR3 sequence is 15 residues long. V was shortened by 2 bases and J by 1 base, with 12 bases between the two germline ends. The CDR3: CASSFSGGENTEAFF. The CDR3 DNA reads TGCGCCAGCAGCTTTAGCGGGGGCGAGAACACTGAAGCTTTCTTT. Using reference TRBV5-1 and TRBJ1-1 for the parts outside the CDR3, the full variable domain is KAGVTQTPRYLIKTRGQQVTLSCSPISGHRSVSWYQQTPGQGLQFLFEYFSETQRNKGNFPGRFSGRQFSNSRSEMNVSTLELGDSALYLCASSFSGGENTEAFFGQGTRLTVV.

This chain links TRBV30 with TRBJ1-6, with 8 bases identical to TRBD1. CDR1 is GTSNPN, CDR2 SVGIG, per germline (reference sequence). V gave up 8 bases and J gave up 5 bases; unmatched junction bases: 11. This CDR3 comprises 15 residues. The CDR3 DNA follows: TGTGCCGAACAGGGGGGTTCGGGAAATAATTCACCCCTCCACTTT. Translating gives CAEQGGSGNNSPLHF. The full variable domain, rest sourced from reference TRBV30 and TRBJ1-6, is SQTIHQWPATLVQPVGSPLSLECTVEGTSNPNLYWYRQAAGRGLQLLFYSVGIGQISSEVPQNLSASRPQDRQFILSSKKLLLSDSGFYLCAEQGGSGNNSPLHFGNGTRLTVT.

V gene TRBV14 combines with J gene TRBJ1-2; 9 bases are a match to TRBD1. Germline V lookup: CDR1 SGHDN, CDR2 FVKESK. Losses at the gene ends were 3 bases for V and 2 bases for J; bases not matched to a gene: 4. This CDR3 has 15 amino acids. The CDR3 loop reads CASSQMGQGNYGYTF. CDR3 sequence (DNA): TGTGCCAGCAGCCAGATGGGACAGGGCAACTATGGCTACACCTTC. Full variable domain (missing parts from reference TRBV14 and TRBJ1-2): EAGVTQFPSHSVIEKGQTVTLRCDPISGHDNLYWYRRVMGKEIKFLLHFVKESKQDESGMPNNRFLAERTGGTYSTLKVQPAELEDSGVYFCASSQMGQGNYGYTFGSGTRLTVV.

The genes are TRBV3-1 (or the pseudogene TRBV3-2) and TRBJ1-5; TRBD1 aligns across 12 bases. The CDR3 runs to 21 residues. Trimming removed 6 bases from V and 0 bases from J; junction bases left unmatched: 18. Per germline, CDR1 LGHDT and CDR2 YNNKEL (reference sequence). This CDR3 is CASRLRDRGPPRPYSNQPQHF. The CDR3 DNA reads TGTGCCAGCAGACTCCGGGACAGGGGGCCCCCGCGCCCCTATAGCAATCAGCCCCAGCATTTT.

This chain uses TRBV24-1 with TRBJ2-1, with D perhaps TRBD2 (6 bases). V was trimmed by 4 bases and J by 0 bases, leaving 12 bases between them. Germline V gene sequence: CDR1 KGHDR, CDR2 SFDVKD. The CDR3 consists of 16 residues. CDR3 residues: CATSDRGISSYNEQFF. CDR3 bases: TGTGCCACCAGTGACCGGGGGATTAGCTCCTACAATGAGCAGTTCTTC.

CDR3 region: CASSPRAGGIPKVNTEAFF. The CDR3 region has the DNA TGTGCCAGCTCACCTAGGGCAGGGGGAATACCAAAGGTGAACACTGAAGCTTTCTTT. The rearrangement uses TRBV18 and TRBJ1-1, with TRBD1 identical over 7 bases. The CDR3 extends over 19 amino acids. CDR1 is KGHSH, CDR2 LQKENI, per germline. V trimming: 3 bases; J trimming: 0 bases; junction bases outside the gene matches: 16.

The V call is TRBV4-1, the J call TRBJ2-3, with 9 bases fitting TRBD2. This CDR3 is 18 amino acids long. Germline V gives CDR1 MGHRA, CDR2 YSYEKL. J gave up 2 bases and V 0 bases, and 9 bases lay outside the gene matches. CDR3 sequence (DNA): TGCGCCAGCAGCCAAGAAGGCAGCGGGGGGCCCTCCACAGATACGCAGTATTTT. Amino acid sequence: CASSQEGSGGPSTDTQYF.

This rearrangement joins TRBV9 to TRBJ1-1; D gene ambiguous. Trimming left V 1 base short and J 3 bases short, with 10 bases between. CDR3 length equals 14 residues. From germline, CDR1 is SGDLS and CDR2 YYNGEE. For the CDR3, the DNA is TGTGCCAGCAGCGTATCTCCCGGGGACACTGAAGCTTTCTTT. Amino acids: CASSVSPGDTEAFF. Drawing the rest from reference TRBV9 and TRBJ1-1, the complete variable domain is DSGVTQTPKHLITATGQRVTLRCSPRSGDLSVYWYQQSLDQGLQFLIQYYNGEERAKGNILERFSAQQFPDLHSELNLSSLELGDSALYFCASSVSPGDTEAFFGQGTRLTVV.

The J gene is TRBJ1-1, the V gene TRBV6-5; 9 bases align to TRBD1. The V gene end was trimmed by 6 bases and the J gene end by 3 bases; junction bases not matched to a gene: 5. Germline lookup yields CDR1 MNHEY and CDR2 SVGAGI. The CDR3 totals 14 residues. The CDR3 sequence is CASSRDREYTEAFF. In nucleotides, the CDR3 is TGTGCCAGCAGCCGGGACAGGGAGTACACTGAAGCTTTCTTT.

The V gene is TRBV18, the J gene TRBJ1-2; D is uncertain. CDR1 is KGHSH, CDR2 LQKENI, per germline. The CDR3 loop spans 12 amino acids. Trimming removed 3 bases from V and 5 bases from J, with 7 bases in between. CDR3 region: CASSPGGYGYTF. CDR3 in DNA: TGTGCCAGCTCACCGGGCGGGTATGGCTACACCTTC.

Regarding this clone: The sample contains more than one DNA sequence encoding this CDR3. The V and J genes are TRBV11-2 and TRBJ2-2; 11 bases agree with TRBD2. CDR1 is SGHAT and CDR2 is FQNNGV in the germline V gene. The CDR3 consists of 15 residues. The trim removed 6 bases at V and 2 bases at J, leaving 2 bases unmatched. Here the CDR3 DNA reads TGTGCCAGCAGTCGACTAGCGGGAAACACCGGGGAGCTGTTTTTT. Protein sequence: CASSRLAGNTGELFF. The variable domain in full, completed from reference TRBV11-2 and TRBJ2-2, reads EAGVAQSPRYKIIEKRQSVAFWCNPISGHATLYWYQQILGQGPKLLIQFQNNGVVDDSQLPKDRFSAERLKGVDSTLKIQPAKLEDSAVYLCASSRLAGNTGELFFGEGSRLTVL.

Regarding this clone: The same CDR3 is also encoded by other DNA sequences in this sample. The chain recombines TRBV9 with TRBJ1-3; D uncertain. Germline V gene lookup returns CDR1 SGDLS and CDR2 YYNGEE. This CDR3 is 15 amino acids long. The germline V and J ends were trimmed by 3 bases and 0 bases, with 10 bases remaining between them. CDR3 protein: CASSGRGSSGNTIYF. In DNA, the CDR3 is TGTGCCAGCAGCGGAAGAGGGAGCTCTGGAAACACCATATATTTT.

As DNA, the CDR3 is TGTGCCATCACCCCCAGTAGGGGTTACGAGCAGTACTTC. This encodes CAITPSRGYEQYF. This chain joins TRBV10-3 and TRBJ2-7, with a tentative D call TRBD1 (5 bases). Germline V gives CDR1 ENHRY, CDR2 SYGVKD. This CDR3 contains 13 residues. The V end was cut by 7 bases, the J end by 4 bases, with 14 bases between.

The chain has TRBV12-3 or TRBV12-4 and TRBJ1-2; D gene uncertain. V was trimmed by 8 bases and J by 4 bases, leaving 14 bases between them. CDR3 length: 13 amino acids. The CDR3, as DNA: TGTGCCAGCCAAAGTCCAGGACTCTATGGCTACACCTTC. Residues: CASQSPGLYGYTF.

This clone has a single count. This same CDR3 is encoded by further DNA sequences in the sample. The chain couples TRBV2 to TRBJ1-1; 7 bases line up with TRBD1. The CDR3 has 14 residues. With 4 bases clipped from V and 1 base from J, the junction kept 3 bases outside the gene matches. The germline CDR1 and CDR2 sequences are SNHLY and FYNNEI. The CDR3 region is CASSGDRANTEAFF. The CDR3 nucleotides read TGTGCCAGCAGTGGCGACAGGGCGAACACTGAAGCTTTCTTT.

Here the CDR3 DNA reads TGTGCCAGCAGCTTGAGCAGGGGGCGTGAAGAGACCCAGTACTTC. The encoded protein is CASSLSRGREETQYF. The chain uses TRBV5-5 and TRBJ2-5; 8 bases line up with TRBD1. Germline V gene data show CDR1 as SGHKS and CDR2 as YYEKEE (reference sequence). The ends lost 1 base at V and 3 bases at J; junction bases unmatched: 5. The CDR3 contains 15 residues.

Regarding this clone: Other DNA sequences in the sample encode the same CDR3. J is TRBJ1-1 and V is TRBV18, with 8 bases lining up with TRBD1. Germline V lookup: CDR1 KGHSH, CDR2 LQKENI. The CDR3 consists of 13 residues. The junction had 3 bases not matched to a gene; V was cut back by 4 bases and J by 5 bases. The CDR3 region has the DNA TGTGCCAGCTCACTTGACAGGGGAACTGAAGCTTTCTTT. It translates to CASSLDRGTEAFF.

CDR3: CASSEPSSYEQYF. The CDR3 DNA sequence: TGTGCCAGCAGTGAACCGAGCTCCTACGAGCAGTACTTC. V usage is TRBV2 and J usage is TRBJ2-7; D unresolved. The CDR3 covers 13 residues. Deletions cut 2 bases from V and 0 bases from J, with 5 bases between. The V gene's germline CDR1 is SNHLY and CDR2 FYNNEI.